A single sample gave rise to the 4 T cell receptor beta chains below, sequenced in a study of metastatic and nonmetastatic thyroid tumors. All patients were treatment-naive before thyroid surgery. TCRdb re-called clones from the PCR reads using MiXCR. Of more than 35,000 clones in the sample, approximately 13% were seen once. The sample comprised blood. The receptors come from a female donor with papillary thyroid cancer or a benign thyroid nodule (not recorded which). Some clones in this sample may be carry-over from other donors' samples.

This clone came up many times. The V and J genes are TRBV3-1 and TRBJ1-1; D is possibly TRBD1 (5 bases). This CDR3 region has 18 residues. V lost 0 bases and J 4 bases, leaving 21 bases between the germline ends. CDR1 is LGHDT, CDR2 YNNKEL, per germline (reference sequence). The CDR3 region has the DNA TGTGCCAGCAGCCAAGAGTGGGGGGGTGTCTTTGGCGGCACTGAAGCTTTCTTT. Protein product: CASSQEWGGVFGGTEAFF.

This clone showed up many times. The same CDR3 also results from other DNA sequences found in this sample. The chain joins TRBV5-1 to TRBJ2-3, with D perhaps TRBD1 or TRBD2 (6 bases each). The V end was cut by 4 bases, the J end by 3 bases, with 12 bases between. Per the germline V gene, CDR1 is SGHRS and CDR2 is YFSETQ. The CDR3 extends over 14 amino acids. The CDR3 spells CASSRGGPTDTQYF. The CDR3 DNA reads as TGCGCCAGCAGCCGAGGGGGGCCGACAGATACGCAGTATTTT. Combining the CDR3 with reference TRBV5-1 and TRBJ2-3 gives the whole variable domain KAGVTQTPRYLIKTRGQQVTLSCSPISGHRSVSWYQQTPGQGLQFLFEYFSETQRNKGNFPGRFSGRQFSNSRSEMNVSTLELGDSALYLCASSRGGPTDTQYFGPGTRLTVL.

Concerning this clone itself: Being one base from a much bigger clone, this may be a read error. The chain joins TRBV5-1 to TRBJ2-1; D could derive from TRBD1 or TRBD2 (5 bases each). CDR3 length: 14 residues. V was trimmed by 2 bases and J by 12 bases, leaving 18 bases between them. Germline V CDR1 and CDR2: SGHRS, YFSETQ. CDR3 region: CASSFSWGNDGQFF. DNA for the CDR3: TGCGCCAGCAGCTTTTCGTGGGGGAATGATGGGCAGTTCTTC.

This clone showed up many times. This sequence joins TRBV19 and TRBJ2-2; 10 nucleotides line up with TRBD2. The V gene end was trimmed by 7 bases and the J gene end by 5 bases; junction bases not matched to a gene: 10. Per germline, CDR1 LNHDA and CDR2 SQIVND (reference sequence). This CDR3 has 16 amino acids. As DNA, the CDR3 is TGTGCCAGTATTGATGGGTCTAGCGGGAGTACCGGGGAGCTGTTTTTT. Its protein product is CASIDGSSGSTGELFF.